The 9 T cell receptor beta chains below were found in one sample sequenced in a study of shared clonotypes between healthy human individuals. The data were produced by immunoSEQ multiplex PCR, yet TCRdb's version contains in-frame clones alone and is incomplete. In the table there are over 800,000 clones, around 92% of which are singletons. Naive CD8 populations comprised CD45RO-negative cells positively selected for CCR7, excluding terminally differentiated effector memory CD45RA+ cells. The source material was naive CD8+ T cells sorted from blood. Source of these receptors: a man aged 25 to 40 in good health.

This clone was detected only once. The rearrangement uses TRBV12-5 and TRBJ1-1; unclear D gene. The length of the CDR3 is 15 residues. Trimming stripped 11 bases from V and 0 bases from J, with 19 bases between. Germline V gives CDR1 LGHNT, CDR2 FRNRAP. Written as DNA, the CDR3 is TGTGCTCCCGGACGGGAAGTGAGCATGAACACTGAAGCTTTCTTT. Protein: CAPGREVSMNTEAFF.

In nucleotides, the CDR3 is TGCAGCGTCCGGGCGAACACTGAAGCTTTCTTT. It translates to CSVRANTEAFF. This chain connects TRBV20-1 to TRBJ1-1; D is undetermined. The V gene's germline CDR1 is DFQATT and CDR2 SNEGSKA (reference sequence). There are 11 residues in the CDR3.

The V gene is TRBV2, the J gene TRBJ1-5; 8 nucleotides align to TRBD1. Germline CDR1 is SNHLY and CDR2 is FYNNEI. J gave up 7 bases and V 6 bases, and 11 bases lay outside the gene matches. The CDR3 consists of 15 residues. CDR3: CASRATGEGGQPQHF. In DNA form, the CDR3 reads TGTGCCAGCAGAGCGACAGGGGAGGGGGGACAGCCCCAGCATTTT.

The chain uses TRBV19 and TRBJ2-1, with D hard to call. The CDR3 runs 15 residues. The germline gives CDR1 LNHDA, CDR2 SQIVND (reference sequence). Trimming shortened V by 5 bases and J by 0 bases, and 11 bases separated the two germline ends. CDR3 protein: CASSPLLVSYNEQFF. The CDR3 DNA reads as TGTGCCAGTAGTCCTCTTCTGGTCTCCTACAATGAGCAGTTCTTC.

The CDR3 sequence is CASSSRGAGSYEQYF. The CDR3 nucleotides read TGTGCCAGCAGTAGTCGGGGAGCGGGTTCCTACGAGCAGTACTTC. The V and J genes are TRBV27 and TRBJ2-7, with D possibly TRBD2 on 6 matching bases. Germline V CDR1 and CDR2: MNHEY, SMNVEV (reference sequence). Trimming took 5 bases from V and 1 from J, leaving 15 bases between them. The CDR3 has 15 amino acids.

The chain is built from TRBV5-6 and TRBJ2-7, with no clear D. Germline V gene data show CDR1 as SGHDT and CDR2 as YYEEEE. The CDR3 spans 12 residues. Deletions cut 0 bases from V and 2 bases from J, with 3 bases between. CDR3 sequence: CASSLEPYEQYF. The DNA of the CDR3 is TGTGCCAGCAGCTTGGAGCCCTACGAGCAGTACTTC.

The chain combines TRBV7-6 with TRBJ2-7, with 7 bases lining up with TRBD2. Germline loops: CDR1 SGHVS, CDR2 FNYEAQ. This CDR3 has 15 amino acids. V lost 2 bases to trimming and J lost 7 bases; unmatched junction nucleotides: 11. CDR3 region: CASSLNSGTTREQYF. DNA of the CDR3: TGTGCCAGCAGCTTAAATTCCGGGACTACCCGGGAGCAGTACTTC.

About this clone: Different DNA sequences within this sample yield the same CDR3. This chain uses TRBV27 with TRBJ2-1; TRBD1 or TRBD2 may be the D gene (5 bases each). The ends were cut back, 2 bases at V and 9 bases at J, with 8 bases in the middle. This CDR3 region has 12 residues. CDR1 and CDR2 from the germline V gene are MNHEY and SMNVEV (reference sequence). The CDR3 spells CASSLLGGEQFF. DNA for the CDR3: TGTGCCAGCAGTTTACTTGGGGGTGAGCAGTTCTTC.

The CDR3, as DNA: TGTGCCAGCAGTTATGGGACAGGGTCGGTGGCAGAGACCCAGTACTTC. Translated: CASSYGTGSVAETQYF. The genes are TRBV27 and TRBJ2-5; 9 nucleotides match TRBD1. Germline assignment: CDR1 MNHEY and CDR2 SMNVEV (reference sequence). The CDR3 spans 16 residues. The V segment lost 4 bases and the J segment 4 bases; nucleotides outside the gene matches: 10.